This record covers a single T cell receptor beta chain. The antigen remains unidentified. All patients experienced relapse after autologous stem cell transplantation, and brentuximab vedotin exposure was variable. This sample was taken from a study of PD-1 blockade in classical Hodgkin lymphoma. Regarding the study as a whole: CD4+ but not CD8+ TCR diversity rose significantly by C4D1.

Profiled with immunoSEQ multiplex PCR; TCRdb holds only in-frame clones, not every one. The table lists 90,000 to 100,000 clones, more than 80% of them singletons. The trim removed 3 bases at V and 3 bases at J, leaving 7 bases unmatched. Germline V lookup: CDR1 MNHNS, CDR2 SASEGT. CDR3 size: 15 residues. The clonotype was recovered from a human donor with classical Hodgkin lymphoma. The sequencing here drew on peripheral blood mononuclear cells (PBMCs), taken before the second cycle of nivolumab. The rearrangement joins TRBV6-1 to TRBJ1-2; 7 bases are a match to TRBD1. In DNA form, the CDR3 reads TGTGCCAGCAGTGAGGTTGGACAGGCCTACTATGGCTACACCTTC. The encoded protein is CASSEVGQAYYGYTF.